Below are 15 T cell receptor beta chains sequenced from a single sample in a study of beta chain features in type 1 diabetes. General observations from the study: Significant though moderate, a shortening of TCRB CDR3s appeared in all four CD4+ subsets of Type 1 diabetes patients.

cDNA synthesis used the whole RNA isolate, giving expressed TCRB sequences. Profiled with immunoSEQ multiplex PCR; TCRdb holds only in-frame clones, not every one. The sample records a few hundred thousand clones, 9.6% being singletons. The antigens these receptors bind are not known. The sequenced sample consisted of central memory CD4+ T cells from blood. The receptors here all came from a man aged 30 to 45 with type 1 diabetes.

The chain couples TRBV7-2 to TRBJ2-1; the match to TRBD1 covers 9 bases. There are 13 residues in the CDR3. The J segment lost 9 bases and the V segment lost 5 bases, leaving 5 bases of the junction unmatched. The germline CDR1 and CDR2 sequences are SGHTA and FQGNSA. The CDR3 reads CASSGGTGFEQFF. Written as DNA, the CDR3 is TGTGCCAGCAGCGGAGGGACAGGGTTTGAGCAGTTCTTC.

The V gene is TRBV7-2, the J gene TRBJ1-5; D possibly corresponds to TRBD1 (5 bases). V was trimmed by 4 bases and J by 3 bases, leaving 10 bases between them. Looked up from germline, CDR1 is SGHTA and CDR2 is FQGNSA. The CDR3 runs to 14 residues. CDR3 protein: CASSWGGANQPQHF. CDR3 sequence (DNA): TGTGCCAGCAGCTGGGGCGGAGCCAATCAGCCCCAGCATTTT.

The V and J genes are TRBV15 and TRBJ2-1; 13 nucleotides align to TRBD2. The CDR3 extends over 15 amino acids. Looked up from germline, CDR1 is LNHNV and CDR2 is YYDKDF (reference sequence). V was clipped by 5 bases and J by 7 bases; unmatched bases: 5. The CDR3 spells CATSEGTSGINEQFF. In DNA, the CDR3 is TGTGCCACCAGCGAAGGGACTAGCGGGATTAATGAGCAGTTCTTC.

The chain carries TRBV7-6 and TRBJ2-5; 13 bases agree with TRBD2. CDR3 length equals 15 residues. CDR1 and CDR2 (germline): SGHVS, FNYEAQ. The V and J ends lost 4 bases and 3 bases, in that order; junction bases with no gene match: 2. Here the CDR3 reads CASSSLAGGKETQYF. CDR3 DNA: TGTGCCAGCAGCTCACTAGCGGGGGGGAAAGAGACCCAGTACTTC.

This clone has only a few counts. The chain is built from TRBV28 and TRBJ2-7; 7 bases fit TRBD2. From germline, CDR1 is MDHEN and CDR2 SYDVKM. This CDR3 is built from 12 residues. V was pared by 6 bases and J by 7 bases, with 6 bases of the junction left unmatched. CDR3 in amino acids: CASRAGSGEQYF. The CDR3 DNA sequence: TGTGCCAGCAGAGCGGGGTCGGGGGAGCAGTACTTC.

The V and J genes are TRBV2 and TRBJ1-2; weak D call: TRBD1 (6 bases). Deletions cut 5 bases from V and 0 bases from J, with 10 bases between. CDR3 size: 14 residues. The germline V gene has CDR1 SNHLY and CDR2 FYNNEI. The CDR3 nucleotides are TGTGCCAGCAGTTTGGACAGAGCTAACTATGGCTACACCTTC. This translates into CASSLDRANYGYTF.

This clone has just a few counts. V gene TRBV7-2 combines with J gene TRBJ2-3; 10 nucleotides line up with TRBD1. The CDR3 covers 17 residues. V shed 5 bases and J 4 bases; nucleotides not matched to a gene: 12. In germline, CDR1 is SGHTA, CDR2 FQGNSA. The DNA of the CDR3 is TGTGCCAGCAGCCCCGGACAGGGGGAGGGAAGTGCAGATACGCAGTATTTT. Its protein product is CASSPGQGEGSADTQYF.

This clone showed up just a few times. The V gene is TRBV7-2, the J gene TRBJ1-2; 7 bases line up with TRBD1. CDR1 SGHTA and CDR2 FQGNSA come from the germline V gene. The CDR3 consists of 17 residues. After removal of 5 bases from V and 2 bases from J, the junction contained 14 bases not matched to a gene. This chain's CDR3 is CASSHNAGQRKNYGYTF. The CDR3 coding sequence is TGTGCCAGCAGCCATAATGCGGGACAGCGTAAGAACTATGGCTACACCTTC.

This clone appeared a few times. CDR3 loop: CASSIRGQMNTEAFF. The CDR3 DNA reads as TGTGCCAGTAGTATTAGGGGCCAGATGAACACTGAAGCTTTCTTT. V gene TRBV19 combines with J gene TRBJ1-1; possible D gene TRBD1, 5 bases. This CDR3 region has 15 residues. V was trimmed by 3 bases and J by 0 bases, leaving 11 bases between them. Germline values: CDR1 LNHDA, CDR2 SQIVND (reference sequence).

This clone was observed a few times. This rearrangement joins TRBV10-3 to TRBJ1-4; the D gene is possibly TRBD1 (6 bases). The CDR3 has 13 amino acids. V shed 2 bases and J shed 7 bases, with 8 bases lying between them. The germline gives CDR1 ENHRY, CDR2 SYGVKD. The CDR3 nucleotides read TGTGCCATCAGTGAGAGGGGGGGTGAAAAACTGTTTTTT. Its translation: CAISERGGEKLFF.

The chain has TRBV5-1 and TRBJ2-5, with 7 positions matching TRBD2. Germline V gives CDR1 SGHRS, CDR2 YFSETQ. Germline trimming cut 2 bases from V and 0 bases from J; bases unmatched to any gene: 4. The CDR3 loop spans 15 amino acids. CDR3 loop: CASSFDGRNQETQYF. The DNA of the CDR3 is TGCGCCAGCAGCTTTGACGGGAGGAACCAAGAGACCCAGTACTTC.

The chain is built from TRBV29-1 and TRBJ2-1; TRBD2 might be the D (6 bases). V dropped 4 bases and J dropped 7 bases, with 14 bases sitting between them. The CDR3 totals 13 residues. Germline loops: CDR1 SQVTM, CDR2 ANQGSEA. As DNA, the CDR3 is TGCAGCGTTGGCCAGCGGGTAGGGAATGAGCAGTTCTTC. This translates into CSVGQRVGNEQFF.

With regard to this clone: This specimen includes other DNA sequences encoding the same CDR3. The J gene is TRBJ2-7, the V gene TRBV7-9; 10 bases are shared with TRBD1. V was pared by 5 bases and J by 3 bases, with 4 bases of the junction left unmatched. The CDR3 covers 14 residues. Per germline, CDR1 SEHNR and CDR2 FQNEAQ (reference sequence). CDR3 protein: CASSPTGGSYEQYF. The CDR3 DNA reads TGTGCCAGCAGCCCGACAGGGGGCAGCTACGAGCAGTACTTC.

With regard to this clone: This may arise from a read error, as a much more abundant clone is one base away. Different DNA sequences within this sample yield the same CDR3. The genes are TRBV5-1 and TRBJ2-7; the match to TRBD2 covers 10 bases. This CDR3 contains 15 residues. From germline, CDR1 is SGHRS and CDR2 YFSETQ. Trimming cost V 0 bases and J 3 bases; bases outside gene matches: 3. The CDR3, as DNA: TGCGCCAGCAGCTTGGGGCTAGCGGGAGACTACGAGCAGTACTTC. Encoded protein: CASSLGLAGDYEQYF.

This clone was observed a handful of times. This chain links TRBV29-1 with TRBJ2-1, with no clear D. The CDR3 extends over 11 amino acids. Trimming stripped 8 bases from V and 8 bases from J, with 13 bases between. Per the germline V gene, CDR1 is SQVTM and CDR2 is ANQGSEA. The CDR3: CSLRLRDEQFF. The CDR3 nucleotides are TGCAGCCTGAGGCTTAGGGATGAGCAGTTCTTC.